This T cell receptor (beta chain) was sequenced in a study of radiation and T cells in renal cell carcinoma. The study's findings and limits: Top 100 clonotypes averaged about 50% in irradiated versus about 40% in nephrectomy-only tumors. Irradiated tumors held more dominant CDR3 motifs than control tumors. No pretreatment tumor biopsies were available for baseline clonotypes.

This clone was recorded a few times. Its cognate antigen is unknown. Libraries were prepared by immunoSEQ multiplex PCR; TCRdb keeps only in-frame clonotypes and omits some of them. The data hold more than 15,000 clones, with less than 65% observed a single time. Treatment: 15 Gy SBRT to primary tumor, nephrectomy 4 weeks later. Nephrectomy followed 15 Gy stereotactic body radiation by 4 weeks. The CDR3 runs to 15 residues. CDR1 is SGDLS, CDR2 YYNGEE, per germline. Trimming removed 5 bases at V and 0 bases at J, with 15 bases between. This TCR came from a man aged 45 to 65 with renal cell carcinoma. V gene TRBV9 combines with J gene TRBJ2-7; D is possibly TRBD1 (6 bases). This specimen consisted of tumor tissue, obtained from a patient whose treatment included radiotherapy and nephrectomy. CDR3 nucleotide sequence: TGTGCCAGCAGTGGAGGCAGGGGCCTCTCCTACGAGCAGTACTTC. Its protein product is CASSGGRGLSYEQYF.